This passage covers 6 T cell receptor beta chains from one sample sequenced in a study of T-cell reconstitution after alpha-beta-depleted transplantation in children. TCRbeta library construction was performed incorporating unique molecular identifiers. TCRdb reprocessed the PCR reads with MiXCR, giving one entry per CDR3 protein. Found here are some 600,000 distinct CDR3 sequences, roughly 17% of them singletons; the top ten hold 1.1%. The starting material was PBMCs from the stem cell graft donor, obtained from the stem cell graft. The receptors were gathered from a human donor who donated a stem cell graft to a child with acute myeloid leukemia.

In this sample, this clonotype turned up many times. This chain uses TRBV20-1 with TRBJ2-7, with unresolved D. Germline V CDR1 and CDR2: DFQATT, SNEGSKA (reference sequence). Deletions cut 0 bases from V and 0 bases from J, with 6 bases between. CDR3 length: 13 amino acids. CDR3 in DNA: TGCAGTGCTAGAGAGAAGTCCTCCTACGAGCAGTACGTC. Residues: CSAREKSSYEQYV.

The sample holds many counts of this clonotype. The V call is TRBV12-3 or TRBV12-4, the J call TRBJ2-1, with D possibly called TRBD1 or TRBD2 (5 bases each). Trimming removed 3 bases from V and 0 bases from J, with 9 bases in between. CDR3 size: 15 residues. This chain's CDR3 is CASSLGPLSYNEQFF. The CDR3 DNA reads TGTGCCAGCAGTTTGGGACCCCTCTCCTACAATGAGCAGTTCTTC.

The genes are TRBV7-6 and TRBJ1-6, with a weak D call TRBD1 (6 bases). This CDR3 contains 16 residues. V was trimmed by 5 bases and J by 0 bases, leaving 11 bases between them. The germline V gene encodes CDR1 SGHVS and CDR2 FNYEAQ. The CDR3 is CASSRGTSSYNSPLHF. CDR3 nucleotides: TGTGCCAGCAGCCGGGGGACAAGCTCCTATAATTCACCCCTCCACTTT.

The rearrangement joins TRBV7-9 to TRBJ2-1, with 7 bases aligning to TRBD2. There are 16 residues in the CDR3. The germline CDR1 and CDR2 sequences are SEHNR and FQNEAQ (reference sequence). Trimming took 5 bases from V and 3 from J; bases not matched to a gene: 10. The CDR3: CASSRVLGGDYNEQFF. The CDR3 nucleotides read TGTGCCAGCAGCCGTGTCCTGGGGGGGGACTACAATGAGCAGTTCTTC.

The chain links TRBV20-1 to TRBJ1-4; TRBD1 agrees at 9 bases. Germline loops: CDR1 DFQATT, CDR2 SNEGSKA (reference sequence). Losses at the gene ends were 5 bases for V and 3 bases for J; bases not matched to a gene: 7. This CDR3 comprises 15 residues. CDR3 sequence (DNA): TGCAGTGCTTGGGGGACAGGGCACTCTAATGAAAAACTGTTTTTT. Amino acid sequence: CSAWGTGHSNEKLFF.

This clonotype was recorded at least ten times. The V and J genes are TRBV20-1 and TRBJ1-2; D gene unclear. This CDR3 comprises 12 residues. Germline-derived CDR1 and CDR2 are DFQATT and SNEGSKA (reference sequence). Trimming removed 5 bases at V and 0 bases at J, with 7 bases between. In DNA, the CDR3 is TGCAGTGCTTCAGAAGCTAACTATGGCTACACCTTC. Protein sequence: CSASEANYGYTF.